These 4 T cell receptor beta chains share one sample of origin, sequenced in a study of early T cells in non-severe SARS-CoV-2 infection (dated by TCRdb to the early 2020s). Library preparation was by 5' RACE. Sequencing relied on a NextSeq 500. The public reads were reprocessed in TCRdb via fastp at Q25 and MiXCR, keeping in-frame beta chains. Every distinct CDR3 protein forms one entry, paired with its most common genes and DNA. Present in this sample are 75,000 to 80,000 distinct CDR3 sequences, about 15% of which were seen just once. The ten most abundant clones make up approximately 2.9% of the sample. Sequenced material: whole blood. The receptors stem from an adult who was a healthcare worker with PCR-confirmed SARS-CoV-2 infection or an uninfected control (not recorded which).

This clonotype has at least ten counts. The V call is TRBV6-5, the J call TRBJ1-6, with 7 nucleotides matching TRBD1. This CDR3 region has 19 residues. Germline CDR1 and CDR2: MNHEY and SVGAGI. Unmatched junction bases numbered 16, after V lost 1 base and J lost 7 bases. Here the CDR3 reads CASSYLKSTRQGVNSPLHF. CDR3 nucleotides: TGTGCCAGCAGTTACTTAAAATCAACCCGACAGGGTGTGAATTCACCCCTCCACTTT.

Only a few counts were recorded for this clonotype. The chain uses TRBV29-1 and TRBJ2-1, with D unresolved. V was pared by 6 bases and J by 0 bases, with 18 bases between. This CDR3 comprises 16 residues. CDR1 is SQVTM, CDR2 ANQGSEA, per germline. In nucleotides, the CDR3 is TGCAGCGTCAAGCGACGGAATTTGGGCTCCTACAATGAGCAGTTCTTC. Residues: CSVKRRNLGSYNEQFF.

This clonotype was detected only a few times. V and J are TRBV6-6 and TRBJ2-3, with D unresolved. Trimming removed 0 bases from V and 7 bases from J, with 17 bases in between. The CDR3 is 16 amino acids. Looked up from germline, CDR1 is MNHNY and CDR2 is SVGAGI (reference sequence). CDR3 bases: TGTGCCAGCAGTTACTCCTCCCCATATAATCGCAATACGCAGTATTTT. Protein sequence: CASSYSSPYNRNTQYF.

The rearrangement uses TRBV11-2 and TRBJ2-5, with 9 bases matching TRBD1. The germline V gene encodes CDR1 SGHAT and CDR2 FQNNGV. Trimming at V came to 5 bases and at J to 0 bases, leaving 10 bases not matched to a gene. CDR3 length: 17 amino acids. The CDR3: CASSDSRDRANQETQYF. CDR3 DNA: TGTGCCAGCAGCGATAGCCGGGACAGGGCTAACCAAGAGACCCAGTACTTC.